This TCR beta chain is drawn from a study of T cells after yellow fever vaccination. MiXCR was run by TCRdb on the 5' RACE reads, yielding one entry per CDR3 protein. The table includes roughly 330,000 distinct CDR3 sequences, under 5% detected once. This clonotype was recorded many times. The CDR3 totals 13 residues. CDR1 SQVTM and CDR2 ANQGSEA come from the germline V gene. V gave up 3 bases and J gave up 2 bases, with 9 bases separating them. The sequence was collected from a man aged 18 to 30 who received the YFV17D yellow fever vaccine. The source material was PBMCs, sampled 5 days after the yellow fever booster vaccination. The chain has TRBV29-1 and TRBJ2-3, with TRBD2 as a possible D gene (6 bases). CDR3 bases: TGCAGCGTTGATAGCGGCCTCACAGATACGCAGTATTTT. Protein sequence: CSVDSGLTDTQYF.